The clone carrying this T cell receptor beta chain was counted many times. The V gene's germline CDR1 is SGDLS and CDR2 YYNGEE. V dropped 4 bases and J dropped 6 bases, with 25 bases sitting between them. The CDR3 consists of 17 residues. TCRdb re-called the 5' RACE reads through MiXCR, storing one row per CDR3 protein. The sample holds tens of thousands of distinct CDR3 sequences, around 6% seen once. This record belongs to a study of neurological immune-mediated disorders. This clonotype was obtained from a woman in her thirties or forties in good health. The genes are TRBV9 and TRBJ1-2; no reliable D call. The sequenced material came from CD4+ T cells from blood. CDR3 sequence: CASSPNPFLQIPNGYTF. In DNA, the CDR3 is TGTGCCAGCAGCCCAAACCCGTTTCTTCAGATCCCCAATGGCTACACCTTC.